Each of the 28 T cell receptor beta chains below was sequenced from the same sample in a study of blood T cell repertoires in COVID-19. Some clones are missing from TCRdb's copy, which holds only in-frame ones; the method was immunoSEQ multiplex PCR. This table has approximately 50,000 clones, 90% appearing once. Material for sequencing was peripheral blood. These TCRs come from a human donor in a cohort sampled during active COVID-19.

V and J are TRBV4-1 and TRBJ1-1, with unresolved D. Germline V lookup: CDR1 MGHRA, CDR2 YSYEKL. CDR3 length: 15 residues. Trimming shortened V by 3 bases and J by 1 base, and 12 bases separated the two germline ends. CDR3 nucleotide sequence: TGCGCCAGCAGCCACGAGCGCGGGAGGAACACTGAAGCTTTCTTT. Encoded protein: CASSHERGRNTEAFF.

The CDR3 DNA reads as TGTGCCAGCAGCAACAGGGGAACAGATACGCAGTATTTT. Translating gives CASSNRGTDTQYF. The chain links TRBV9 to TRBJ2-3, with 7 positions matching TRBD1. J was trimmed by 3 bases and V by 4 bases; bases with no gene match: 2. Germline V gene sequence: CDR1 SGDLS, CDR2 YYNGEE. CDR3 size: 13 residues.

The V call is TRBV15, the J call TRBJ1-1; weak D call: TRBD1 (5 bases). The CDR3 runs to 13 residues. V was clipped by 3 bases and J by 5 bases, with 10 bases between them. Germline CDR1 is LNHNV and CDR2 is YYDKDF (reference sequence). The CDR3 spells CATSRTGGTEAFF. CDR3 sequence (DNA): TGTGCCACCAGCAGGACCGGGGGGACTGAAGCTTTCTTT.

This CDR3 reads CASSLAGTGELFF. CDR3 in DNA: TGTGCCAGCTCGCTAGCGGGCACCGGGGAGCTGTTTTTT. This rearrangement joins TRBV18 to TRBJ2-2; 8 nucleotides match TRBD2. CDR1 is KGHSH and CDR2 is LQKENI in the germline V gene. The CDR3 is 13 amino acids. With 6 bases clipped from V and 4 bases from J, the junction kept 1 base outside the gene matches. The full variable domain, with the rest looked up from reference TRBV18 and TRBJ2-2, is NAGVMQNPRHLVRRRGQEARLRCSPMKGHSHVYWYRQLPEEGLKFMVYLQKENIIDESGMPKERFSAEFPKEGPSILRIQQVVRGDSAAYFCASSLAGTGELFFGEGSRLTVL.

J is TRBJ1-5 and V is TRBV5-8; TRBD1 agrees at 7 bases. The trim removed 4 bases at V and 2 bases at J, leaving 9 bases unmatched. The CDR3 spans 16 residues. Per the germline V gene, CDR1 is SGHTS and CDR2 is YDEGEE. CDR3 residues: CASSSGQVYGNQPQHF. The CDR3, as DNA: TGTGCCAGCAGCAGCGGACAGGTCTATGGCAATCAGCCCCAGCATTTT.

V gene TRBV19 combines with J gene TRBJ1-4, with 7 bases aligning to TRBD1. The junction had 6 bases not matched to a gene; V was cut back by 5 bases and J by 3 bases. Germline V gene data show CDR1 as LNHDA and CDR2 as SQIVND (reference sequence). The CDR3 is 15 amino acids. The CDR3: CASSLGTAANEKLFF. CDR3 sequence (DNA): TGTGCCAGTAGTTTAGGGACAGCCGCTAATGAAAAACTGTTTTTT.

The chain uses TRBV7-3 and TRBJ2-3; 7 bases map to TRBD1. This CDR3 is 13 amino acids long. The germline V gene encodes CDR1 SGHTA and CDR2 FQGTGA. Unmatched junction bases numbered 6, after V lost 4 bases and J lost 8 bases. Here the CDR3 DNA reads TGTGCCAGCAGCTCAGGATCAGGGGGTACGCAGTATTTT. Residues: CASSSGSGGTQYF.

This rearrangement joins TRBV6-6 to TRBJ2-7; 12 bases fit TRBD2. The junction had 10 bases not matched to a gene; V was cut back by 6 bases and J by 4 bases. This CDR3 has 16 residues. Germline CDR1 MNHNY, CDR2 SVGAGI (reference sequence). The CDR3 spells CASRLGLAGTVYEQYF. In DNA, the CDR3 is TGTGCCAGCAGACTCGGACTAGCGGGAACTGTTTACGAGCAGTACTTC.

The rearrangement joins TRBV5-1 to TRBJ1-1, with D unclear. Germline V lookup: CDR1 SGHRS, CDR2 YFSETQ. V was cut by 7 bases and J by 3 bases, with 16 bases left in between. The length of the CDR3 is 14 residues. The CDR3, as DNA: TGCGCCAGCGGCCCTCGTGCAGACTACACTGAAGCTTTCTTT. This sequence encodes CASGPRADYTEAFF.

This chain links TRBV6-5 with TRBJ1-1, with a tentative D call TRBD1 (5 bases). Germline lookup yields CDR1 MNHEY and CDR2 SVGAGI. V lost 6 bases, J lost 1 base, and 12 bases lay in between. The CDR3 extends over 14 amino acids. The CDR3 region has the DNA TGTGCCAGCAGGGCGGGGACGGCGAACACTGAAGCTTTCTTT. The encoded protein is CASRAGTANTEAFF.

The genes are TRBV6-5 and TRBJ2-7; tentative D call: TRBD1 (6 bases). The CDR3 loop spans 13 amino acids. The ends were cut back, 2 bases at V and 4 bases at J, with 9 bases in the middle. Looked up from germline, CDR1 is MNHEY and CDR2 is SVGAGI. The CDR3: CASSYGTSYEQYF. CDR3 sequence (DNA): TGTGCCAGCAGTTACGGGACATCTTACGAGCAGTACTTC.

The chain is built from TRBV7-6 and TRBJ2-3; 7 bases line up with TRBD1. The junction had 4 bases not matched to a gene; V was cut back by 4 bases and J by 0 bases. This CDR3 has 15 residues. Germline CDR1 reads SGHVS; CDR2 reads FNYEAQ. The CDR3 loop reads CASSSTGVSTDTQYF. The CDR3 coding sequence is TGTGCCAGCAGCTCAACAGGGGTTAGCACAGATACGCAGTATTTT.

The gene calls are TRBV19 and TRBJ1-4; no reliable D call. V lost 3 bases, J lost 0 bases, and 5 bases lay in between. The CDR3 is made up of 14 amino acids. Germline V gene sequence: CDR1 LNHDA, CDR2 SQIVND (reference sequence). CDR3 bases: TGTGCCAGTAGTATTGGAGCAACTAATGAAAAACTGTTTTTT. Protein sequence: CASSIGATNEKLFF.

In DNA form, the CDR3 reads TGTGCCAGCAGGGGACAGGGGAACACTGAAGCTTTCTTT. It is translated as CASRGQGNTEAFF. This chain joins TRBV12-3 or TRBV12-4 and TRBJ1-1, with 9 nucleotides matching TRBD1. The CDR3 sequence is 13 residues long. V shed 6 bases and J 1 base; nucleotides not matched to a gene: 0.

DNA of the CDR3: TGTGCCAGCAGCAGGGTTTCGAACACCGGGGAGCTGTTTTTT. It specifies CASSRVSNTGELFF. This chain connects TRBV2 to TRBJ2-2; D is possibly TRBD1 (5 bases). The CDR3 is 14 amino acids. CDR1 is SNHLY, CDR2 FYNNEI, per germline. V was trimmed by 6 bases and J by 0 bases, leaving 8 bases between them.

This clone occurred once. The chain has TRBV28 and TRBJ2-7; 7 positions match TRBD1. V was clipped by 6 bases and J by 0 bases; unmatched bases: 8. This CDR3 is built from 15 residues. CDR1 is MDHEN and CDR2 is SYDVKM in the germline V gene. The DNA for the CDR3 is TGTGCCAGCAGACCGGACAGGCGATCCTCCTACGAGCAGTACTTC. It specifies CASRPDRRSSYEQYF.

CDR3 sequence (DNA): TGTGCCAGCAGCAGCGAGTCAACCTACAGGGGTCAGCCCCAGCATTTT. Its translation is CASSSESTYRGQPQHF. The chain recombines TRBV2 with TRBJ1-5; TRBD1 agrees at 7 bases. The CDR3 loop spans 16 amino acids. Germline CDR1 is SNHLY and CDR2 is FYNNEI. V gave up 6 bases and J gave up 6 bases; unmatched junction bases: 14.

The chain joins TRBV19 to TRBJ1-1; weak D call: TRBD1 (5 bases). From germline, CDR1 is LNHDA and CDR2 SQIVND (reference sequence). CDR3 size: 18 residues. Deletions cut 3 bases from V and 6 bases from J, with 26 bases between. CDR3 amino acids: CASSMVILGQGFRPEAFF. CDR3 DNA: TGTGCCAGTAGTATGGTAATCTTGGGGCAGGGCTTTCGCCCTGAAGCTTTCTTT. The full variable domain, with the rest looked up from reference TRBV19 and TRBJ1-1, is DGGITQSPKYLFRKEGQNVTLSCEQNLNHDAMYWYRQDPGQGLRLIYYSQIVNDFQKGDIAEGYSVSREKKESFPLTVTSAQKNPTAFYLCASSMVILGQGFRPEAFFGQGTRLTVV.

This chain links TRBV7-2 with TRBJ2-2; 12 bases match TRBD1. Looked up from germline, CDR1 is SGHTA and CDR2 is FQGNSA. This CDR3 region has 16 residues. Trimming took 3 bases from V and 9 from J; bases not matched to a gene: 8. The CDR3 region is CASSFWDRGHVRELFF. Here the CDR3 DNA reads TGTGCCAGCAGCTTTTGGGACAGGGGGCATGTCAGGGAGCTGTTTTTT.

The chain links TRBV5-4 to TRBJ2-7; perhaps TRBD2 as D (6 bases). Trimming pared 2 bases from V and 4 bases from J, leaving 13 bases between. The germline V gene has CDR1 SGHNT and CDR2 YYREEE (reference sequence). This CDR3 is built from 14 residues. The CDR3 reads CASSFGGAAYEQYV. The CDR3, as DNA: TGTGCCAGCAGCTTTGGCGGGGCCGCTTACGAGCAGTACGTC.

The V call is TRBV29-1, the J call TRBJ2-7; D remains unclear. This CDR3 region has 14 residues. With 5 bases removed from V and 0 bases from J, the gap between germline ends came to 14 bases. Germline CDR1 reads SQVTM; CDR2 reads ANQGSEA. CDR3 coding DNA: TGCAGCGTTACGACCCCTAGGAGCTCCTACGAGCAGTACTTC. It specifies CSVTTPRSSYEQYF.

The rearrangement uses TRBV19 and TRBJ2-3; the match to TRBD2 covers 8 bases. Germline values: CDR1 LNHDA, CDR2 SQIVND (reference sequence). This CDR3 is 15 amino acids long. Trimming at V came to 6 bases and at J to 7 bases, leaving 12 bases not matched to a gene. This chain's CDR3 is CASSADGRAPYTQYF. The CDR3 bases are TGTGCCAGTAGCGCGGACGGGAGGGCTCCATATACGCAGTATTTT.

In DNA, the CDR3 is TGTGCCAGCAGCTTAGAAGGGGGGGCGAACACTGAAGCTTTCTTT. Protein sequence: CASSLEGGANTEAFF. The V call is TRBV7-9, the J call TRBJ1-1, with TRBD1 as a possible D gene (6 bases). In germline, CDR1 is SEHNR, CDR2 FQNEAQ (reference sequence). The CDR3 spans 15 residues. V was pared by 1 base and J by 1 base, with 10 bases between.

V and J are TRBV27 and TRBJ2-5, with 9 nucleotides matching TRBD2. Germline CDR1 reads MNHEY; CDR2 reads SMNVEV (reference sequence). The CDR3 is made up of 16 amino acids. V lost 4 bases and J lost 6; bases outside the gene matches: 12. The CDR3 loop reads CASSSPTSGRSQTQYF. CDR3 nucleotide sequence: TGTGCCAGCAGTTCCCCGACTAGCGGTCGTTCCCAGACCCAGTACTTC.

V and J are TRBV10-3 and TRBJ1-2; tentative D call: TRBD1 (6 bases). Trimming removed 7 bases at V and 4 bases at J, with 16 bases between. The CDR3 consists of 14 residues. In germline, CDR1 is ENHRY, CDR2 SYGVKD. The CDR3 region is CAITPQGQGYGYTF. The CDR3 coding sequence is TGTGCCATCACCCCCCAGGGGCAGGGCTATGGCTACACCTTC.

The chain links TRBV7-8 to TRBJ1-5, with D tentatively TRBD1 (5 bases). The V gene lost 6 bases and the J gene lost 7 bases, with 13 bases spanning the gap. The CDR3 has 13 amino acids. Per germline, CDR1 SGHVS and CDR2 FQNEAQ. This CDR3 is CASRAGGAQPQHF. The CDR3 nucleotides are TGTGCCAGCAGGGCCGGGGGAGCACAGCCCCAGCATTTT.

DNA for the CDR3: TGTGCCAGCAGCTTGGTTCCTACGGGATCCTACGAGCAGTACTTC. Translation gives CASSLVPTGSYEQYF. This sequence joins TRBV5-6 and TRBJ2-7, with D possibly TRBD2 on 5 matching bases. V shed 0 bases and J shed 1 base, with 11 bases lying between them. Germline V gene lookup returns CDR1 SGHDT and CDR2 YYEEEE. CDR3 length equals 15 residues.

This sequence joins TRBV14 and TRBJ1-2, with 8 bases lining up with TRBD1. The CDR3 is 17 amino acids. V shed 1 base and J 0 bases; nucleotides not matched to a gene: 7. Germline CDR1 reads SGHDN; CDR2 reads FVKESK. CDR3 nucleotide sequence: TGTGCCAGCAGCCAAGCGACAGGGGTCCCTCCTAACTATGGCTACACCTTC. The encoded protein is CASSQATGVPPNYGYTF. Together with reference TRBV14 and TRBJ1-2, the CDR3 gives the full variable domain: EAGVTQFPSHSVIEKGQTVTLRCDPISGHDNLYWYRRVMGKEIKFLLHFVKESKQDESGMPNNRFLAERTGGTYSTLKVQPAELEDSGVYFCASSQATGVPPNYGYTFGSGTRLTVV.